This is a list of T cell receptor beta chains from one sample in a study of blood T cell repertoires in COVID-19. Method: immunoSEQ multiplex PCR; TCRdb's copy keeps in-frame clones and lacks some. The sample includes almost 200,000 clones, around 85% of them seen just once. The material sequenced was peripheral blood. The receptors originated from a woman aged 70-85 years with acute or convalescent COVID-19. CDR3s include the opening cysteine and the closing phenylalanine or tryptophan. The D gene is left open where the match is weak. Clone size is shown for a subset of rows, as once, few, many or a class of expanded clone.

size: once
V: TRBV5-1
D: TRBD1
J: TRBJ1-2
CDR3: CASSRTGGGYGYTF
DNA: TGCGCCAGCAGCAGAACAGGGGGAGGCTATGGCTACACCTTC

size: once
V: TRBV11-3
D: .
J: TRBJ2-7
CDR3: CASRPSGARASEQYF
DNA: TGTGCCAGCAGGCCGAGCGGAGCCAGAGCTTCCGAGCAGTACTTC

size: .
V: TRBV24-1
D: .
J: TRBJ2-1
CDR3: CATSDLGGRGNEQFF
DNA: TGTGCCACCAGTGACCTAGGGGGAAGGGGCAATGAGCAGTTCTTC

size: .
V: TRBV18
D: TRBD1
J: TRBJ1-3
CDR3: CASSPEQQGFSGNTIYF
DNA: TGTGCCAGCTCACCAGAACAACAGGGGTTCTCTGGAAACACCATATATTTT

size: .
V: TRBV3-1/TRBV3-2
D: TRBD1
J: TRBJ1-2
CDR3: CASSQGDRAQGYTF
DNA: TGTGCCAGCAGCCAAGGAGACAGGGCTCAGGGCTACACCTTC

size: .
V: TRBV5-8
D: .
J: TRBJ1-1
CDR3: CASSLAEAFF
DNA: TGTGCCAGCAGCTTGGCAGAAGCTTTCTTT

size: .
V: TRBV5-1
D: TRBD2
J: TRBJ2-1
CDR3: CASSFGGRAFNEQFF
DNA: TGCGCCAGCAGCTTTGGCGGGAGGGCCTTCAATGAGCAGTTCTTC

size: .
V: TRBV18
D: .
J: TRBJ1-3
CDR3: CASSANWARGTGNTIYF
DNA: TGTGCCAGCTCAGCCAATTGGGCGAGGGGGACTGGAAACACCATATATTTT

size: .
V: TRBV6-5
D: TRBD2
J: TRBJ2-3
CDR3: CASSYSAGGPVTQYF
DNA: TGTGCCAGCAGTTACTCTGCGGGGGGGCCAGTCACGCAGTATTTT

size: .
V: TRBV10-3
D: TRBD2
J: TRBJ2-1
CDR3: CAKTGGLPYNEQFF
DNA: TGTGCCAAAACGGGAGGGCTACCCTACAATGAGCAGTTCTTC

size: .
V: TRBV7-7
D: TRBD1
J: TRBJ2-5
CDR3: CASSTSDRAQETQYF
DNA: TGTGCTAGCAGCACCTCAGACAGGGCCCAAGAGACCCAGTACTTC

size: .
V: TRBV25-1
D: TRBD2
J: TRBJ2-2
CDR3: CASSSGRTGELFF
DNA: TGTGCCAGCAGTAGCGGGAGGACCGGGGAGCTGTTTTTT

size: .
V: TRBV5-1
D: TRBD1
J: TRBJ1-2
CDR3: CASRSQGAGGYTF
DNA: TGCGCCAGCAGATCGCAGGGGGCGGGCGGCTACACCTTC

size: .
V: TRBV5-1
D: .
J: TRBJ2-4
CDR3: CASSLAGDRENIQYF
DNA: TGCGCCAGCAGCTTGGCTGGGGACCGGGAGAACATTCAGTACTTC

size: .
V: TRBV6-2/TRBV6-3
D: .
J: TRBJ2-3
CDR3: CASSSRRTSTDTQYF
DNA: TGTGCCAGCAGTTCCCGCCGGACTAGCACAGATACGCAGTATTTT

size: .
V: TRBV21-1
D: .
J: TRBJ2-7
CDR3: CASSKLGSLSDEQYF
DNA: TGTGCCAGCAGCAAACTGGGCAGTCTATCCGACGAGCAGTACTTC

size: .
V: TRBV18
D: .
J: TRBJ1-1
CDR3: CASSPRASPTEAFF
DNA: TGTGCCAGCTCACCACGGGCCAGTCCCACTGAAGCTTTCTTT

size: .
V: TRBV25-1
D: .
J: TRBJ2-7
CDR3: CASSENFGHPYEQYF
DNA: TGTGCCAGCAGTGAAAATTTTGGCCACCCCTACGAGCAGTACTTC

size: .
V: TRBV20-1
D: .
J: TRBJ2-3
CDR3: CSAPGVGTQYF
DNA: TGCAGTGCTCCCGGGGTCGGCACGCAGTATTTT

size: .
V: TRBV14
D: .
J: TRBJ2-5
CDR3: CASSQGGLRETQYF
DNA: TGTGCCAGCAGCCAAGGGGGACTTAGAGAGACCCAGTACTTC

size: .
V: TRBV4-1
D: TRBD1
J: TRBJ2-3
CDR3: CASSQEVTGASTDTQYF
DNA: TGCGCCAGCAGCCAAGAAGTCACAGGGGCGAGCACAGATACGCAGTATTTT

size: few
V: TRBV7-2
D: .
J: TRBJ1-5
CDR3: CASSLIGGPNQPQHF
DNA: TGTGCCAGCAGCTTAATTGGAGGGCCCAATCAGCCCCAGCATTTT

size: .
V: TRBV10-1
D: TRBD1
J: TRBJ1-2
CDR3: CASSESRGPNYGYTF
DNA: TGCGCCAGCAGTGAGTCCAGGGGGCCCAACTATGGCTACACCTTC

size: .
V: TRBV12-5
D: TRBD1
J: TRBJ1-5
CDR3: CASGPDRQNQPQHF
DNA: TGTGCTAGTGGTCCGGACAGGCAGAATCAGCCCCAGCATTTT

size: .
V: TRBV12-3/TRBV12-4
D: .
J: TRBJ1-2
CDR3: CASSYRTDYGYTF
DNA: TGTGCCAGCAGTTACAGGACGGACTATGGCTACACCTTC

size: .
V: TRBV7-9
D: TRBD2
J: TRBJ2-1
CDR3: CASSSGLAGANEQFF
DNA: TGTGCCAGCAGCTCCGGACTAGCGGGGGCGAATGAGCAGTTCTTC

size: .
V: TRBV2
D: TRBD1
J: TRBJ1-6
CDR3: CASSSPDRGRDSPLHF
DNA: TGTGCCAGCAGCAGCCCCGACAGGGGGAGGGATTCACCCCTCCACTTT

size: .
V: TRBV6-6
D: .
J: TRBJ2-1
CDR3: CASSSLSDEQFF
DNA: TGTGCCAGCAGTTCCCTTAGCGATGAGCAGTTCTTC

size: .
V: TRBV6-5
D: .
J: TRBJ1-1
CDR3: CASRATGSNTEAFF
DNA: TGTGCCAGCAGAGCCACAGGTTCGAACACTGAAGCTTTCTTT

size: .
V: TRBV2
D: TRBD1
J: TRBJ2-7
CDR3: CASSQNVPGQGSYEQYF
DNA: TGTGCCAGCAGCCAAAATGTTCCGGGACAGGGCTCCTACGAGCAGTACTTC

size: .
V: TRBV12-3/TRBV12-4
D: .
J: TRBJ1-3
CDR3: CASSTFSGNTIYF
DNA: TGTGCCAGCAGTACATTCTCTGGAAACACCATATATTTT